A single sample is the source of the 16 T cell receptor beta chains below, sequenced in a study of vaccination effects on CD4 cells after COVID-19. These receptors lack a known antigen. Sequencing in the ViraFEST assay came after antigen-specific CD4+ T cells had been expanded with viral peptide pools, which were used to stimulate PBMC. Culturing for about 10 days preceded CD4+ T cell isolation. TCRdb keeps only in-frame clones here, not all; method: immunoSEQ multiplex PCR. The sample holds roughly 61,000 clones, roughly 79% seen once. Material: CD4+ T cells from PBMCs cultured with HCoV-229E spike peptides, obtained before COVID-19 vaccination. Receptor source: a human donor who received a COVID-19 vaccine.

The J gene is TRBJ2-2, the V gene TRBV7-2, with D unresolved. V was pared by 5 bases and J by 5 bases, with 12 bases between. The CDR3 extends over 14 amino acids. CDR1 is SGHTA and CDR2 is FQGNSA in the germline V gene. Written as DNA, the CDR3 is TGTGCCAGCAGCCCACACGAGGTAACCGGGGAGCTGTTTTTT. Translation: CASSPHEVTGELFF.

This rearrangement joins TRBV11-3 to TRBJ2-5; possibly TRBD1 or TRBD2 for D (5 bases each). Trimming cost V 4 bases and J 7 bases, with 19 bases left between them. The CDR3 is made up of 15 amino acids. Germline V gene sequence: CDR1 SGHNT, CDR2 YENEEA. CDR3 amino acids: CASSSDGTGAATQYF. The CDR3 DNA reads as TGTGCCAGCAGCTCCGATGGGACGGGCGCAGCGACCCAGTACTTC. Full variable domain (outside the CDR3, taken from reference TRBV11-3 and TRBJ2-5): EAGVVQSPRYKIIEKKQPVAFWCNPISGHNTLYWYLQNLGQGPELLIRYENEEAVDDSQLPKDRFSAERLKGVDSTLKIQPAELGDSAVYLCASSSDGTGAATQYFGPGTRLLVL.

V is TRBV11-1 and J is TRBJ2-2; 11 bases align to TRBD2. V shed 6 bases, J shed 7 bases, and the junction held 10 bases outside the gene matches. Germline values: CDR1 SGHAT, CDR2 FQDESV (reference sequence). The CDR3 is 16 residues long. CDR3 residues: CASRQIAGGPIGELFF. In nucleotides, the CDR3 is TGTGCCAGCAGACAAATAGCGGGGGGGCCTATCGGGGAGCTGTTTTTT.

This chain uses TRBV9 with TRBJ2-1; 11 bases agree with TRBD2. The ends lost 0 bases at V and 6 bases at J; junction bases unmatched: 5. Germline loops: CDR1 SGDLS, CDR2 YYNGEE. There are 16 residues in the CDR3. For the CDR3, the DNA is TGTGCCAGCAGCGTAGGGGTCCTAGCGGGGGGCAATGAGCAGTTCTTC. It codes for CASSVGVLAGGNEQFF.

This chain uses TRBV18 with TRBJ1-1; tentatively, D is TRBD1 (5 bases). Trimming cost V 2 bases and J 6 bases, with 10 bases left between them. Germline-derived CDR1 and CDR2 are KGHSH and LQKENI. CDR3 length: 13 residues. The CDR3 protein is CASSPGRQPEAFF. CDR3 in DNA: TGTGCCAGCTCACCAGGGCGACAGCCTGAAGCTTTCTTT.

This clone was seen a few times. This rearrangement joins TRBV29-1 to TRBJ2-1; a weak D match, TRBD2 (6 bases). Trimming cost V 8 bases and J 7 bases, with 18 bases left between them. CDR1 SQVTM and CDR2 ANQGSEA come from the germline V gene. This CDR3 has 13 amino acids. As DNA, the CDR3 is TGCAGCCTACGCCGGGGGACGGCGAATGAGCAGTTCTTC. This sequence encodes CSLRRGTANEQFF.

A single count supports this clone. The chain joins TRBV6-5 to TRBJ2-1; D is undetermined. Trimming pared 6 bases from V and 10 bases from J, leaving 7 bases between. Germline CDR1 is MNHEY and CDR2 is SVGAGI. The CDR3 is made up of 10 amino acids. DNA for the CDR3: TGTGCCAGCAGGTCCGGGGAGCAGTTCTTC. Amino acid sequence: CASRSGEQFF.

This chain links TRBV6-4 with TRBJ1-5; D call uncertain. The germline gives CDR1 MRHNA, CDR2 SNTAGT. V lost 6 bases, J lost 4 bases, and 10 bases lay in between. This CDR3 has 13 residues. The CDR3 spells CASSTGGNQPQHF. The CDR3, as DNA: TGTGCCAGCAGCACCGGAGGAAATCAGCCCCAGCATTTT.

The CDR3 DNA reads as TGTGCCAGCAGCCACGAACAGGGTTTGGGAACAGATACGCAGTATTTT. Amino acids: CASSHEQGLGTDTQYF. This chain links TRBV14 with TRBJ2-3; tentative D call: TRBD1 (6 bases). This CDR3 is built from 16 residues. V lost 3 bases and J lost 3, with 16 bases in between. The germline gives CDR1 SGHDN, CDR2 FVKESK.

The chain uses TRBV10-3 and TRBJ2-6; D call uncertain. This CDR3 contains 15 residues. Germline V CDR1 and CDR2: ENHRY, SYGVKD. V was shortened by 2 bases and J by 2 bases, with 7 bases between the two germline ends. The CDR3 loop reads CAISEVSAGANVLTF. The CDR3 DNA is TGTGCCATCAGTGAGGTCTCCGCTGGGGCCAACGTCCTGACTTTC.

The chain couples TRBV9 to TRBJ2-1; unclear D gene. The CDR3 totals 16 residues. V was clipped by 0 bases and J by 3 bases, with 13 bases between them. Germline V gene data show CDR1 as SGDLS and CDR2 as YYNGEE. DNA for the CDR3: TGTGCCAGCAGCGTAGCTGAGACAAGCATCTACAATGAGCAGTTCTTC. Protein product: CASSVAETSIYNEQFF.

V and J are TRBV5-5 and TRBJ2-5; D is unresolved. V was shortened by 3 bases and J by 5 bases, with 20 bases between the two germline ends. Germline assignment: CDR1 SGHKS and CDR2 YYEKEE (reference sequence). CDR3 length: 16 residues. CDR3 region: CASSSRLGATGETQYF. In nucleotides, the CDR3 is TGTGCCAGCAGCTCTCGGTTGGGCGCCACCGGGGAGACCCAGTACTTC.

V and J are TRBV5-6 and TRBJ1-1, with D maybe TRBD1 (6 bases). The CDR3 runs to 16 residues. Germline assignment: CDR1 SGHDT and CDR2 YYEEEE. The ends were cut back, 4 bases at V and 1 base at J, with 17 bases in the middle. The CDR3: CASSPQGGLGNTEAFF. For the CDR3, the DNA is TGTGCCAGCAGCCCTCAAGGGGGACTTGGGAACACTGAAGCTTTCTTT.

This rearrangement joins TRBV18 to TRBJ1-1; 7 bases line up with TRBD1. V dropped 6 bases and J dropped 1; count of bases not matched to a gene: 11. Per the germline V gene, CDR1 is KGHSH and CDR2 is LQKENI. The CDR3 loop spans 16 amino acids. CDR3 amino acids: CASSNIQGLENTEAFF. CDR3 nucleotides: TGTGCCAGCTCTAATATACAGGGGTTGGAGAACACTGAAGCTTTCTTT. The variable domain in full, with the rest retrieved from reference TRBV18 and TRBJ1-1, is NAGVMQNPRHLVRRRGQEARLRCSPMKGHSHVYWYRQLPEEGLKFMVYLQKENIIDESGMPKERFSAEFPKEGPSILRIQQVVRGDSAAYFCASSNIQGLENTEAFFGQGTRLTVV.

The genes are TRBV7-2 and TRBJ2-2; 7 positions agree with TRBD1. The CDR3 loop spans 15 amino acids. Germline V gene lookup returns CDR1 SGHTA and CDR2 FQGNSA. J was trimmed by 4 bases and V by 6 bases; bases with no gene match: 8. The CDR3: CASRFSRGSTGELFF. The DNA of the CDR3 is TGTGCCAGCAGGTTTAGCAGGGGGAGCACCGGGGAGCTGTTTTTT.

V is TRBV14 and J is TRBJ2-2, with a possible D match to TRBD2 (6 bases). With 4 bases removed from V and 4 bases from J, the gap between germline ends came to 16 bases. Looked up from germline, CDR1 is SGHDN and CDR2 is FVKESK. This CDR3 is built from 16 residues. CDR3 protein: CASSPRVRGGTGELFF. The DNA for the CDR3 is TGTGCCAGCAGCCCCCGAGTGAGGGGAGGCACCGGGGAGCTGTTTTTT.